The next 17 T cell receptor beta chains were all read from a single sample in a study of cytomegalovirus exposure and HLA in healthy donors. Use of 60 Vbeta and 13 Jbeta primers characterized the PCR. The data were produced by immunoSEQ multiplex PCR, yet TCRdb's version contains in-frame clones alone and is incomplete. The sample holds roughly 130,000 clones, 75% to 85% seen once. The specimen was PBMCs. All receptors come from a man between 40 and 49 years old in good health and CMV-seronegative.

V usage is TRBV5-4 and J usage is TRBJ2-5, with a possible D match to TRBD1 (6 bases). Germline V gives CDR1 SGHNT, CDR2 YYREEE (reference sequence). Trimming cost V 0 bases and J 7 bases, with 10 bases left between them. The CDR3 length is 13 residues. This chain's CDR3 is CASSLETGGTQYF. Written as DNA, the CDR3 is TGTGCCAGCAGCTTGGAGACAGGAGGGACCCAGTACTTC.

This chain links TRBV4-1 with TRBJ1-1; D remains unclear. This CDR3 region has 15 residues. V gave up 0 bases and J gave up 4 bases, with 12 bases separating them. Germline CDR1 reads MGHRA; CDR2 reads YSYEKL. CDR3 bases: TGCGCCAGCAGCCAAGATCGCGCACAGACCACTGAAGCTTTCTTT. Amino acid sequence: CASSQDRAQTTEAFF.

The chain recombines TRBV5-4 with TRBJ2-7; TRBD2 is a possible D gene (5 bases). V was trimmed by 2 bases and J by 3 bases, leaving 18 bases between them. Germline lookup yields CDR1 SGHNT and CDR2 YYREEE (reference sequence). This CDR3 spans 16 amino acids. CDR3 sequence: CASSFEGPKTYYEQYF. CDR3 DNA sequence: TGTGCCAGCAGCTTCGAGGGCCCGAAGACCTACTACGAGCAGTACTTC.

This clone was observed a single time. The V gene is TRBV5-1, the J gene TRBJ2-5; tentative D call: TRBD2 (5 bases). The CDR3 has 15 residues. Per germline, CDR1 SGHRS and CDR2 YFSETQ. Trimming removed 0 bases at V and 0 bases at J, with 9 bases between. CDR3 nucleotide sequence: TGCGCCAGCAGCTTGGTCGGCGGGTACCAAGAGACCCAGTACTTC. It encodes CASSLVGGYQETQYF.

V usage is TRBV6-1 and J usage is TRBJ2-7; tentative D call: TRBD2 (6 bases). V shed 1 base and J shed 5 bases, with 15 bases lying between them. There are 15 residues in the CDR3. Germline V gene data show CDR1 as MNHNS and CDR2 as SASEGT. DNA of the CDR3: TGTGCCAGCAGTGAAGATCGGGGGAGTTGGGACGAGCAGTACTTC. This encodes CASSEDRGSWDEQYF.

V and J are TRBV18 and TRBJ2-7, with 9 nucleotides matching TRBD2. Trimming took 0 bases from V and 4 from J; bases not matched to a gene: 1. Germline CDR1 and CDR2: KGHSH and LQKENI. CDR3 length equals 14 residues. The CDR3 nucleotides read TGTGCCAGCTCACCACCTAGCGGGAGATACGAGCAGTACTTC. Residues: CASSPPSGRYEQYF.

The chain is built from TRBV11-2 and TRBJ1-5, with D hard to call. Germline loops: CDR1 SGHAT, CDR2 FQNNGV. V gave up 1 base and J gave up 2 bases, with 9 bases separating them. The CDR3 is 15 amino acids. In nucleotides, the CDR3 is TGTGCCAGCAGCTTAGGCAGGCGAGGCAATCAGCCCCAGCATTTT. It is translated as CASSLGRRGNQPQHF.

J is TRBJ2-2 and V is TRBV7-6; no clear D. Between the trimmed V and J ends, which lost 5 bases and 6 bases, there was a span of 10 bases. This CDR3 has 13 residues. Per germline, CDR1 SGHVS and CDR2 FNYEAQ. The CDR3 sequence: CASSPVNSGELFF. The CDR3 DNA follows: TGTGCCAGCAGCCCCGTTAACTCCGGGGAGCTGTTTTTT.

This chain uses TRBV27 with TRBJ2-7, with D maybe TRBD2 (5 bases). V was cut by 8 bases and J by 0 bases, with 14 bases left in between. The CDR3 loop spans 14 amino acids. From germline, CDR1 is MNHEY and CDR2 SMNVEV (reference sequence). CDR3 residues: CASGQAVSSYEQYF. CDR3 in DNA: TGTGCCAGCGGCCAAGCGGTTAGCTCCTACGAGCAGTACTTC.

In this sample, this clone turned up a few times. V gene TRBV28 combines with J gene TRBJ2-5; 8 nucleotides line up with TRBD1. The CDR3 is made up of 16 amino acids. Unmatched junction bases numbered 10, after V lost 5 bases and J lost 2 bases. Germline CDR1 is MDHEN and CDR2 is SYDVKM. The CDR3 is CASSLHRDRLQETQYF. CDR3 in DNA: TGTGCCAGCAGTCTACACCGGGACAGGCTTCAAGAGACCCAGTACTTC.

The V gene is TRBV5-1, the J gene TRBJ2-7; unclear D gene. Deletions cut 0 bases from V and 3 bases from J, with 22 bases between. Germline V CDR1 and CDR2: SGHRS, YFSETQ. CDR3 length: 18 residues. In DNA form, the CDR3 reads TGCGCCAGCAGCTTGGTCCCGGCAGGTACAATGACAAACTACGAGCAGTACTTC. Protein sequence: CASSLVPAGTMTNYEQYF.

This chain joins TRBV6-5 and TRBJ1-1; D not certain. The germline CDR1 and CDR2 sequences are MNHEY and SVGAGI. V was cut by 7 bases and J by 1 base, with 13 bases left in between. The CDR3 contains 14 residues. DNA of the CDR3: TGTGCCAGCACCGATCTACAGAAGAACACTGAAGCTTTCTTT. Protein product: CASTDLQKNTEAFF.

V and J are TRBV19 and TRBJ1-4, with D perhaps TRBD1 (5 bases). Germline lookup yields CDR1 LNHDA and CDR2 SQIVND (reference sequence). Trimming stripped 4 bases from V and 6 bases from J, with 6 bases between. CDR3 size: 12 residues. The DNA for the CDR3 is TGTGCCAGTAGTACGACAGATGAAAAACTGTTTTTT. As protein: CASSTTDEKLFF.

V gene TRBV6-1 combines with J gene TRBJ1-5; possible D gene TRBD1, 6 bases. Trimming cost V 1 base and J 3 bases, with 10 bases left between them. Germline assignment: CDR1 MNHNS and CDR2 SASEGT. The CDR3 is made up of 15 amino acids. This chain's CDR3 is CASSEGGQLNQPQHF. The CDR3 region has the DNA TGTGCCAGCAGTGAAGGCGGACAGCTCAATCAGCCCCAGCATTTT.

The chain is built from TRBV5-1 and TRBJ2-2; possible D gene TRBD2, 6 bases. With 0 bases removed from V and 5 bases from J, the gap between germline ends came to 11 bases. Germline-derived CDR1 and CDR2 are SGHRS and YFSETQ. This CDR3 region has 15 residues. CDR3 nucleotide sequence: TGCGCCAGCAGCTTGGATGGGGCGGGGACCGGGGAGCTGTTTTTT. As protein: CASSLDGAGTGELFF.

The chain combines TRBV9 with TRBJ2-5; 8 bases agree with TRBD2. From germline, CDR1 is SGDLS and CDR2 YYNGEE. This CDR3 is 16 amino acids long. With 2 bases clipped from V and 5 bases from J, the junction kept 11 bases outside the gene matches. As DNA, the CDR3 is TGTGCCAGCAGCGTTTCCCCGCGGGGGGAGCGGGAGACCCAGTACTTC. Protein product: CASSVSPRGERETQYF.

The V gene is TRBV10-3, the J gene TRBJ1-5; D perhaps matches TRBD1 (5 bases). The CDR3 runs to 14 residues. Germline V gene sequence: CDR1 ENHRY, CDR2 SYGVKD. Trimming took off 2 bases at V and 0 bases at J, with 5 bases between the two ends. The chain's CDR3 is CAISEDSSNQPQHF. The CDR3 DNA follows: TGTGCCATCAGTGAGGACAGTAGCAATCAGCCCCAGCATTTT.